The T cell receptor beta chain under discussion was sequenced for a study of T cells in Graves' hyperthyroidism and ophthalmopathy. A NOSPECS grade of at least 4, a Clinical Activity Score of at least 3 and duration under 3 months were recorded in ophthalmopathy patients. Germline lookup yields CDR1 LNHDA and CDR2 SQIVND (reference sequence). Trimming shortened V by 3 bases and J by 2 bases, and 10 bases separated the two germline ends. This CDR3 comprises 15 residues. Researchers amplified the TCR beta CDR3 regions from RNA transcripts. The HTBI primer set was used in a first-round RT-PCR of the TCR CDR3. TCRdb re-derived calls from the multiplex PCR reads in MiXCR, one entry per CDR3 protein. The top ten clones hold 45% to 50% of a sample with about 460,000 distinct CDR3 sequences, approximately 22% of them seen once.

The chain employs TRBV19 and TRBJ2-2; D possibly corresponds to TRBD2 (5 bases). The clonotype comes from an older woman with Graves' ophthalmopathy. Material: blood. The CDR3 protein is CASSILPGNTGELFF. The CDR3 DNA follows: TGTGCCAGTAGTATCCTCCCGGGAAACACCGGGGAGCTGTTTTTT.